The 25 T cell receptor beta chains below all came from one sample that was sequenced in a study of CD8 T cells in Susac syndrome. RNA amounts of roughly 0.45 to 1 ug underwent reverse transcription with random hexamers. One entry per CDR3 protein results from TCRdb running MiXCR on the immunoSEQ multiplex PCR reads. The table has under 55,000 distinct CDR3 sequences, 85% to 95% seen once; the top ten hold less than 0.55%. The source material was CD8+ T cells from PBMCs. These receptors were collected from a human donor with multiple sclerosis.

This chain's CDR3 is CSARDPGGAEQETQYF. CDR3 coding DNA: TGCAGTGCTAGAGACCCCGGGGGGGCGGAACAAGAGACCCAGTACTTC. J is TRBJ2-5 and V is TRBV20-1; 8 bases agree with TRBD2. Per germline, CDR1 DFQATT and CDR2 SNEGSKA (reference sequence). V trimming: 0 bases; J trimming: 2 bases; junction bases outside the gene matches: 8. CDR3 length: 16 amino acids.

Worth noting for this clonotype: The junction and the germline gene differ at one end; a read error may be behind it. The J gene is TRBJ1-2, the V gene TRBV2; 8 bases line up with TRBD1. The length of the CDR3 is 14 residues. Looked up from germline, CDR1 is SNHLY and CDR2 is FYNNEI. The CDR3 loop reads CASSSDRGDYVYTF. The CDR3 DNA reads as TGTGCCAGCAGTTCCGACAGGGGCGACTATGTCTACACCTTC.

The chain recombines TRBV7-7 with TRBJ2-5; 9 nucleotides align to TRBD1. The germline CDR1 and CDR2 sequences are SSHAT and FNYEAQ (reference sequence). The CDR3 is 19 amino acids. V lost 8 bases and J lost 5; bases outside the gene matches: 24. CDR3 region: CASESLKPPGTGTEETQYF. CDR3 bases: TGTGCCAGCGAGTCGCTCAAACCGCCCGGGACAGGGACGGAGGAGACCCAGTACTTC.

For the CDR3, the DNA is TGCGCCAGCAGCCAAGACAGGGTGGGCAATGAGCAGTTCTTC. Translation gives CASSQDRVGNEQFF. The chain employs TRBV4-1 and TRBJ2-1, with D tentatively TRBD1 (5 bases). The CDR3 has 14 residues. V was cut by 0 bases and J by 6 bases, with 9 bases left in between. Germline V lookup: CDR1 MGHRA, CDR2 YSYEKL.

In its sample, this clonotype was seen once. The V gene is TRBV23-1, the J gene TRBJ1-5; 10 bases are shared with TRBD1. TRBV23-1 is assigned to the ORF class and has an uncertain function. The CDR3 loop spans 20 amino acids. V was pared by 2 bases and J by 4 bases, with 17 bases of the junction left unmatched. DNA for the CDR3: TGCGCCAGCAGTCAACCAACATTGGACAGGGGGAGGTGGGAGAATCAGCCCCAGCATTTT. This gives the protein CASSQPTLDRGRWENQPQHF.

The chain uses TRBV4-1 and TRBJ2-7, with D tentatively TRBD1 (6 bases). V was pared by 6 bases and J by 6 bases, with 15 bases between. Germline V CDR1 and CDR2: MGHRA, YSYEKL. The CDR3 extends over 13 amino acids. CDR3 sequence (DNA): TGCGCCAGCAGTCCAAGAGGGGGTACCGAGCAGTACTTC. This encodes CASSPRGGTEQYF.

The V and J genes are TRBV28 and TRBJ2-1; 7 bases align to TRBD2. CDR3 length: 13 amino acids. The germline V gene encodes CDR1 MDHEN and CDR2 SYDVKM. Trimming at V came to 9 bases and at J to 13 bases, leaving 15 bases not matched to a gene. CDR3: CASESGGREAQFF. The CDR3 nucleotides are TGTGCCAGTGAGTCCGGGGGGAGAGAGGCACAGTTCTTC.

The genes are TRBV12-3 or TRBV12-4 and TRBJ2-3; no clear D. This CDR3 has 13 amino acids. V was shortened by 2 bases and J by 5 bases, with 8 bases between the two germline ends. DNA of the CDR3: TGTGCCAGCAGTTTAAGTCTCCGAGATACGCAGTATTTT. This encodes CASSLSLRDTQYF.

J is TRBJ2-1 and V is TRBV30; tentatively, D is TRBD1 (5 bases). V was pared by 3 bases and J by 10 bases, with 13 bases between. The CDR3 totals 12 residues. Germline V gives CDR1 GTSNPN, CDR2 SVGIG (reference sequence). CDR3 residues: CAWSDVGREQFF. The CDR3 coding sequence is TGTGCCTGGAGCGACGTGGGGCGGGAGCAGTTCTTC.

Details on this clonotype: A junction boundary mismatches the germline segment, possibly from a read error. CDR3 sequence reads: CASSSSDQETQYF. The DNA for the CDR3 is TGTGCTAGCAGCTCCAGTGACCAAGAGACCCAGTACTTC. This sequence joins TRBV7-7 and TRBJ2-5; unclear D gene. The CDR3 has 13 residues. The germline CDR1 and CDR2 sequences are SSHAT and FNYEAQ (reference sequence).

This rearrangement joins TRBV12-2 to TRBJ2-7. TRBV12-2 is marked as a pseudogene. The CDR3 is made up of 14 amino acids. The CDR3 spells CASRLAVRAYEQYF. CDR3 DNA sequence: TGTGCAAGTCGCTTAGCTGTTAGGGCCTACGAGCAGTACTTC.

V is TRBV3-1 and J is TRBJ2-5; the match to TRBD1 covers 7 bases. CDR1 and CDR2 from the germline V gene are LGHDT and YNNKEL (reference sequence). Losses at the gene ends were 3 bases for V and 5 bases for J; bases not matched to a gene: 9. The length of the CDR3 is 15 residues. CDR3 DNA sequence: TGTGCCAGCAGCCATGAAGGGGGCGGTGGTGAGACCCAGTACTTC. Encoded protein: CASSHEGGGGETQYF.

The CDR3 is CASSFHFGTSGGDAYEQYF. The CDR3 coding sequence is TGTGCCAGCAGTTTTCATTTTGGGACTAGCGGGGGAGATGCCTACGAGCAGTACTTC. This sequence joins TRBV28 and TRBJ2-7, with 14 bases lining up with TRBD2. Germline V gene sequence: CDR1 MDHEN, CDR2 SYDVKM. This CDR3 has 19 amino acids. J lost 2 bases, V lost 3 bases, and 12 bases had no gene match.

The chain employs TRBV20-1 and TRBJ2-5; D ambiguous. Germline CDR1 reads DFQATT; CDR2 reads SNEGSKA (reference sequence). Trimming removed 3 bases at V and 2 bases at J, with 19 bases between. The CDR3 covers 16 residues. CDR3 nucleotides: TGCAGTGCTAGGCACTTTAGGGCTGTCGAACAAGAGACCCAGTACTTC. Translated, it gives CSARHFRAVEQETQYF.

The V and J genes are TRBV7-3 and TRBJ2-3; 8 bases map to TRBD2. Germline lookup yields CDR1 SGHTA and CDR2 FQGTGA. With V trimmed by 4 bases and J by 0 bases, 6 bases remained unmatched. The CDR3 loop spans 16 amino acids. This CDR3 is CASSSGAGESTDTQYF. The CDR3 DNA is TGTGCCAGCAGCTCTGGAGCGGGGGAAAGCACAGATACGCAGTATTTT.

The chain is built from TRBV7-9 and TRBJ1-2, with D uncertain. V was trimmed by 0 bases and J by 1 base, leaving 3 bases between them. From germline, CDR1 is SEHNR and CDR2 FQNEAQ (reference sequence). The CDR3 runs to 13 residues. The CDR3 sequence: CASSLASNYGYTF. In DNA, the CDR3 is TGTGCCAGCAGCTTAGCCAGTAACTATGGCTACACCTTC.

DNA for the CDR3: TGTGCCAGCAGCGTAGTAGACAGGGGAGAAGGGGAGACCCAGTACTTC. Protein sequence: CASSVVDRGEGETQYF. V usage is TRBV9 and J usage is TRBJ2-5; 8 nucleotides align to TRBD1. The CDR3 is made up of 16 amino acids. V lost 0 bases, J lost 5 bases, and 9 bases stayed unmatched. Germline V gene sequence: CDR1 SGDLS, CDR2 YYNGEE.

J is TRBJ2-7 and V is TRBV28; 8 nucleotides align to TRBD1. The germline V gene encodes CDR1 MDHEN and CDR2 SYDVKM. CDR3 length equals 15 residues. J lost 1 base, V lost 5 bases, and 7 bases had no gene match. In nucleotides, the CDR3 is TGTGCCAGCAGTCCCCTGGGGACAGGTTCCTACGAGCAGTACTTC. Protein: CASSPLGTGSYEQYF.

This clonotype was found once. CDR3 sequence (DNA): TGTGCCAGCAGCTACCTCGGGGACTACACCTTC. This sequence encodes CASSYLGDYTF. The V and J genes are TRBV5-4 and TRBJ1-2, with no clear D. CDR3 size: 11 residues. Between the trimmed V and J ends, which lost 3 bases and 10 bases, there was a span of 10 bases. The germline V gene has CDR1 SGHNT and CDR2 YYREEE (reference sequence).

The V gene is TRBV4-1, the J gene TRBJ2-7; unclear D gene. Germline CDR1 MGHRA, CDR2 YSYEKL. V was cut by 0 bases and J by 3 bases, with 12 bases left in between. The CDR3 contains 15 residues. The CDR3 sequence is CASSQDVGYGYEQYF. CDR3 coding DNA: TGCGCCAGCAGCCAAGATGTGGGTTACGGCTACGAGCAGTACTTC.

The rearrangement links TRBV30 to TRBJ2-3; TRBD1 matches 12 bases. CDR3 length equals 15 residues. V lost 3 bases, J lost 3 bases, and 4 bases stayed unmatched. Germline CDR1 reads GTSNPN; CDR2 reads SVGIG (reference sequence). In DNA form, the CDR3 reads TGTGCCTGGAGCGAGGGACAGGGGGCGACAGATACGCAGTATTTT. Protein: CAWSEGQGATDTQYF. The full variable domain, in which reference TRBV30 and TRBJ2-3 provide the parts outside the CDR3, is SQTIHQWPATLVQPVGSPLSLECTVEGTSNPNLYWYRQAAGRGLQLLFYSVGIGQISSEVPQNLSASRPQDRQFILSSKKLLLSDSGFYLCAWSEGQGATDTQYFGPGTRLTVL.

The V gene is TRBV3-1, the J gene TRBJ1-1, with 7 bases lining up with TRBD1. Germline CDR1 reads LGHDT; CDR2 reads YNNKEL (reference sequence). J lost 12 bases, V lost 5 bases, and 12 bases had no gene match. The CDR3 is made up of 13 amino acids. The CDR3 DNA sequence: TGTGCCAGCAGCTCCCGGGACAGCGTCTTAACTTTCTTT. This translates into CASSSRDSVLTFF.

The CDR3 region has the DNA TGTGCCACCAGTGGTAGGGACAGGATATTTCATGAGCAGTTCTTC. Translated: CATSGRDRIFHEQFF. The chain links TRBV15 to TRBJ2-1; TRBD1 agrees at 8 bases. The CDR3 spans 15 residues. CDR1 is LNHNV and CDR2 is YYDKDF in the germline V gene (reference sequence). Trimming at V came to 6 bases and at J to 8 bases, leaving 12 bases not matched to a gene.

V usage is TRBV24-1 and J usage is TRBJ1-2; TRBD1 agrees at 7 bases. Germline V gene lookup returns CDR1 KGHDR and CDR2 SFDVKD. The CDR3 sequence is 14 residues long. J was trimmed by 2 bases and V by 5 bases; bases with no gene match: 4. CDR3 bases: TGTGCCACCAGTGTCCAGGACAGGAACTATGGCTACACCTTC. Translating gives CATSVQDRNYGYTF.

The gene calls are TRBV28 and TRBJ1-6; possible D gene TRBD1, 6 bases. The CDR3 is made up of 15 amino acids. Between the trimmed V and J ends, which lost 7 bases and 6 bases, there was a span of 16 bases. The germline CDR1 and CDR2 sequences are MDHEN and SYDVKM. The chain's CDR3 is CASNIHTGSNSPLHF. Here the CDR3 DNA reads TGTGCCAGCAACATTCACACAGGGAGTAATTCACCCCTCCACTTT. Filled out from reference TRBV28 and TRBJ1-6, the complete variable domain reads DVKVTQSSRYLVKRTGEKVFLECVQDMDHENMFWYRQDPGLGLRLIYFSYDVKMKEKGDIPEGYSVSREKKERFSLILESASTNQTSMYLCASNIHTGSNSPLHFGNGTRLTVT.